Presented here are 17 T cell receptor beta chains from one specimen sequenced in a study of early T cells in non-severe SARS-CoV-2 infection. TCRdb independently ran MiXCR on the 5' RACE reads; one entry per CDR3 protein. The sample includes tens of thousands of distinct CDR3 sequences, more than 13% of them seen just once. The sample comprised whole blood. The receptors come from an adult who was a healthcare worker with PCR-confirmed SARS-CoV-2 infection or an uninfected control (not recorded which).

This clonotype was counted ten times or more. The CDR3 loop reads CASSPTSGYNEQFF. The DNA for the CDR3 is TGTGCCAGCTCACCAACTAGCGGATACAATGAGCAGTTCTTC. V usage is TRBV18 and J usage is TRBJ2-1; 8 bases match TRBD2. V shed 2 bases, J shed 4 bases, and the junction held 1 base outside the gene matches. Germline V lookup: CDR1 KGHSH, CDR2 LQKENI. The CDR3 runs to 14 residues.

The sample holds a few counts of this clonotype. This chain links TRBV29-1 with TRBJ2-2; D unclear. V gave up 5 bases and J gave up 5 bases, with 9 bases separating them. Germline V gives CDR1 SQVTM, CDR2 ANQGSEA. CDR3 length: 12 amino acids. CDR3 coding DNA: TGCAGCGTTCCGGCCGGAACCGGGGAGCTGTTTTTT. It is translated as CSVPAGTGELFF.

The table lists this clonotype with many counts. The chain combines TRBV5-5 with TRBJ2-7; D gene unclear. Germline V gene sequence: CDR1 SGHKS, CDR2 YYEKEE (reference sequence). CDR3 size: 13 residues. V was trimmed by 7 bases and J by 4 bases, leaving 15 bases between them. CDR3 DNA: TGTGCCAGCGGTGCGGCCCTCGGGTACGAGCAGTACTTC. This codes for CASGAALGYEQYF.

This clonotype has ten or more counts. The V gene is TRBV12-3 or TRBV12-4, the J gene TRBJ2-5, with D possibly being TRBD1 (5 bases). The CDR3 length is 14 residues. The V end was cut by 7 bases, the J end by 5 bases, with 17 bases between. CDR3 sequence (DNA): TGTGCCAGCACCTGGGGTGCAGGGTGGGAGACCCAGTACTTC. This encodes CASTWGAGWETQYF.

Regarding this clonotype: At one end, the junction sequence differs from germline, possibly due to a read error. The chain employs TRBV9 and TRBJ2-3, with unresolved D. This CDR3 spans 12 amino acids. The germline gives CDR1 SGDLS, CDR2 YYNGEE. The CDR3 DNA follows: TGTGTCAGCAGCCGTAGCACAGATACGCAGTATTTT. This translates into CVSSRSTDTQYF.

This clonotype showed up just a few times. V gene TRBV6-5 combines with J gene TRBJ2-1; 7 positions agree with TRBD2. V lost 2 bases, J lost 6 bases, and 1 base stayed unmatched. CDR1 is MNHEY, CDR2 SVGAGI, per germline. The CDR3 length is 13 residues. CDR3 coding DNA: TGTGCCAGCAGTTACGGGAGGGGCAATGAGCAGTTCTTC. It translates to CASSYGRGNEQFF.

The chain employs TRBV6-6 and TRBJ2-5; TRBD1 matches 7 bases. Losses at the gene ends were 11 bases for V and 5 bases for J; bases not matched to a gene: 8. Germline lookup yields CDR1 MNHNY and CDR2 SVGAGI (reference sequence). This CDR3 spans 12 amino acids. The CDR3: CAVKAGGETQYF. In nucleotides, the CDR3 is TGTGCCGTGAAGGCAGGGGGTGAGACCCAGTACTTC.

On this clonotype itself: One base away lies a much larger clone, so this may be a sequencing read error. This chain uses TRBV11-2 with TRBJ2-1; possibly TRBD2 for D (7 bases). Germline V gene data show CDR1 as SGHAT and CDR2 as FQNNGV. The length of the CDR3 is 17 residues. The CDR3 DNA is TGTGTCAGCAGCGCCGTTAGGGGGACTATGGACCACAATGAGCAGTTCTTC. As protein: CVSSAVRGTMDHNEQFF.

In its sample, this clonotype was seen many times. The chain couples TRBV3-1 to TRBJ1-1, with D possibly TRBD1 on 5 matching bases. Trimming removed 2 bases at V and 6 bases at J, with 16 bases between. There are 15 residues in the CDR3. The V gene's germline CDR1 is LGHDT and CDR2 YNNKEL (reference sequence). CDR3 sequence: CASSQNYGAEAEAFF. CDR3 bases: TGTGCCAGCAGCCAAAACTACGGGGCCGAGGCTGAAGCTTTCTTT.

The V gene is TRBV20-1, the J gene TRBJ2-5, with 15 positions matching TRBD2. J gave up 14 bases and V 5 bases, and 6 bases lay outside the gene matches. CDR1 is DFQATT and CDR2 is SNEGSKA in the germline V gene (reference sequence). This CDR3 comprises 12 residues. The CDR3 nucleotides read TGCAGTGCTTGGACTAGCGGGGGGGCCTTATACTTC. Translating it yields CSAWTSGGALYF.

This clonotype was counted many times. The chain has TRBV12-3 or TRBV12-4 and TRBJ1-1, with unresolved D. The CDR3 consists of 12 residues. The V gene lost 3 bases and the J gene lost 9 bases, with 11 bases spanning the gap. This CDR3 reads CASSFPAGQAFF. The CDR3 DNA reads as TGTGCCAGCAGTTTCCCGGCGGGCCAAGCTTTCTTT.

In its sample, this clonotype was seen many times. V is TRBV5-1 and J is TRBJ1-1; 7 bases align to TRBD1. Germline V CDR1 and CDR2: SGHRS, YFSETQ. This CDR3 has 14 amino acids. The trim removed 0 bases at V and 2 bases at J, leaving 1 base unmatched. CDR3 sequence: CASSLAGGNTEAFF. The CDR3 bases are TGCGCCAGCAGCTTGGCAGGGGGTAACACTGAAGCTTTCTTT.

This clonotype showed up many times. The chain uses TRBV10-3 and TRBJ2-7, with D hard to call. Trimming took 3 bases from V and 4 from J, leaving 13 bases between them. This CDR3 region has 14 residues. Per the germline V gene, CDR1 is ENHRY and CDR2 is SYGVKD. The CDR3 here is CAISDGLERYEQYF. CDR3 coding DNA: TGTGCCATCAGTGACGGCCTAGAGAGGTACGAGCAGTACTTC.

In this sample, this clonotype turned up a few times. J is TRBJ2-5 and V is TRBV29-1, with D tentatively TRBD2 (6 bases). Germline loops: CDR1 SQVTM, CDR2 ANQGSEA. V lost 4 bases and J lost 4, with 7 bases in between. The CDR3 loop spans 11 amino acids. CDR3 coding DNA: TGCAGCGTTGGGGGAGGAGAGACCCAGTACTTC. Amino acid sequence: CSVGGGETQYF.

This clonotype was detected ten times or more. The gene calls are TRBV10-1 and TRBJ1-1, with D unresolved. The CDR3 consists of 13 residues. V was cut by 3 bases and J by 6 bases, with 11 bases left in between. The V gene's germline CDR1 is WNHNN and CDR2 SYGVQD (reference sequence). CDR3 in amino acids: CASSDELRAEAFF. CDR3 DNA sequence: TGCGCCAGCAGTGACGAGCTGAGGGCTGAAGCTTTCTTT.

In its sample, this clonotype was seen many times. The rearrangement joins TRBV11-1 to TRBJ1-1; D uncertain. V lost 1 base and J 6 bases, leaving 9 bases between the germline ends. This CDR3 comprises 13 residues. In germline, CDR1 is SGHAT, CDR2 FQDESV (reference sequence). The CDR3 protein is CASSLESGSEAFF. CDR3 sequence (DNA): TGTGCCAGCAGCTTAGAGAGTGGTTCTGAAGCTTTCTTT.

This clonotype was counted only a few times. For the CDR3, the DNA is TGCGCCAGCAGCCAAGATAGCCGGATTGGGCGGACTAATTCACCCCTCCACTTT. The encoded protein is CASSQDSRIGRTNSPLHF. The chain joins TRBV4-1 to TRBJ1-6, with D unclear. Trimming shortened V by 0 bases and J by 6 bases, and 18 bases separated the two germline ends. Germline CDR1 and CDR2: MGHRA and YSYEKL. The length of the CDR3 is 18 residues.